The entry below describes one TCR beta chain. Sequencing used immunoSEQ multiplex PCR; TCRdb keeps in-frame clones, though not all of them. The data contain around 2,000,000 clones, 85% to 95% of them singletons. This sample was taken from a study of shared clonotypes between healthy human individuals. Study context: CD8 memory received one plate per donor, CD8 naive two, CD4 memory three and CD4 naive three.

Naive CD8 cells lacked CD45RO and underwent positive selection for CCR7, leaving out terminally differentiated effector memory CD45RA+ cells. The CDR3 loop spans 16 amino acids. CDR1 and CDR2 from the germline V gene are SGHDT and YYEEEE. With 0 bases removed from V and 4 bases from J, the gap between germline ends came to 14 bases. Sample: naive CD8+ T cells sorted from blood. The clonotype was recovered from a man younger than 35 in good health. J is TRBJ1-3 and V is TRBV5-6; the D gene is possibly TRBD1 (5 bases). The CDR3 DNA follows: TGTGCCAGCAGCTTGGAAATGAGGGGTCCCGGAAACACCATATATTTT. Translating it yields CASSLEMRGPGNTIYF.